Listed below are T cell receptor beta chains from one sample, sequenced in a study of blood T cell repertoires in COVID-19. Libraries were prepared by immunoSEQ multiplex PCR; TCRdb keeps only in-frame clonotypes and omits some of them. The repertoire consists of 200,000 or so clones, with 80% to 90% occurring once and the leading ten covering about 12%. Specimen: peripheral blood. All receptors derive from an elderly woman with COVID-19, enrolled during active disease. CDR3s leave out the opening cysteine and the closing phenylalanine or tryptophan. Each record gives: V gene, J gene, CDR3 protein.

TRBV27,TRBJ1-1,ASSHRGLNTEAF
TRBV7-6,TRBJ1-1,ASSSTGPFAEAF
TRBV4-3,TRBJ2-1,ASSHPIRGRHEQF
TRBV6-6,TRBJ1-6,ASSYGDSTNSPLH
TRBV7-6,TRBJ2-1,ASSSPQGLTYNEQF
TRBV6-5,TRBJ1-2,ASSPGDRGTGYT
TRBV6-5,TRBJ1-6,ASNFWANSPLH
TRBV7-8,TRBJ2-5,ASSSYSLRETQY
TRBV11-2,TRBJ2-5,ASSSSGGDQETQY
TRBV28,TRBJ1-2,ATNQGVYGYT
TRBV2,TRBJ2-1,ASSGLAGGKNEQF
TRBV27,TRBJ2-7,ASSLGGVGEQY
TRBV7-3,TRBJ2-7,ASSLSSGYEQY
TRBV19,TRBJ1-1,ASTTGVTGGNTEAF
TRBV13,TRBJ2-3,ASSLGGLWDATDTQY
TRBV4-3,TRBJ1-2,ASSTGIGYGGYT
TRBV19,TRBJ1-4,ARQPNEKLF
TRBV2,TRBJ2-7,ASSVGTSGRAGTYEQY
TRBV29-1,TRBJ1-1,SVEGGGDGAF
TRBV14,TRBJ2-2,ASSRGQGLTGELF
TRBV2,TRBJ1-4,ASRRTGASEKLF
TRBV9,TRBJ2-3,ASSVGGGSTDTQY
TRBV21-1,TRBJ2-5,ASSKKGWETQY
TRBV12-3/TRBV12-4,TRBJ1-1,ASSRDRGFSAF
TRBV4-1,TRBJ2-2,ASSQGLAGVGELF
TRBV10-1,TRBJ1-4,ASNARVLGEKLF
TRBV11-2,TRBJ1-1,ASSLVPGRNTEAF
TRBV2,TRBJ2-2,ASKSTDNTGELF
TRBV7-9,TRBJ2-3,ASSLGAGIQADTQY
TRBV29-1,TRBJ2-3,SVPAPGTNTDTQY
TRBV18,TRBJ2-3,ASSRTILPTDTQY
TRBV2,TRBJ2-1,ASSYDREQQF
TRBV6-5,TRBJ1-1,ASSYGWGREAF
TRBV7-9,TRBJ1-1,ASSLHRGRNTEAF
TRBV5-1,TRBJ2-1,ASSLGDRYNEQF
TRBV19,TRBJ2-3,ASSFDRVGTDTQY
TRBV4-1,TRBJ2-1,ASSQDQAGRQNEQF
TRBV10-3,TRBJ2-5,AISARVDGTSGGQETQY
TRBV7-6,TRBJ2-1,ASSLTGGPHNEQF
TRBV25-1,TRBJ1-3,ASSEHSGDDPGNTIY
TRBV28,TRBJ1-5,ASATGGQPQH
TRBV19,TRBJ2-1,ASSLEGGPDEQF
TRBV6-5,TRBJ2-3,ASSYGRPTDTQY
TRBV4-2,TRBJ1-5,ASSQGDKSNQPQH
TRBV19,TRBJ2-7,ASSIVPLAGGTEQY
TRBV2,TRBJ2-7,ASSEDRVLNEQY